This TCR beta chain was observed in a study of blood T cell repertoires in COVID-19. Study information: The study drew acute and convalescent COVID-19 samples from the United States, Italy and Spain.

Using immunoSEQ multiplex PCR, the repertoire was profiled, and TCRdb retains in-frame clones only, with some absent. Among under 200,000 clones listed, about 88% were seen once. Everyone who took part was roughly 18 to 89 years old, and they came from about two dozen US areas. The CDR3 is made up of 16 amino acids. The trim removed 4 bases at V and 8 bases at J, leaving 14 bases unmatched. Germline-derived CDR1 and CDR2 are MNHEY and SVGAGI. The source of this sequence is a woman aged 50 to 65 who had recovered from COVID-19. Source material: PBMCs or T cells enriched from blood (not recorded which). This rearrangement joins TRBV6-5 to TRBJ2-1, with TRBD1 matching over 7 bases. CDR3 amino acids: CASSSDTGASRDEQFF. The CDR3 DNA follows: TGTGCCAGCAGTTCCGACACAGGGGCATCTAGGGATGAGCAGTTCTTC.